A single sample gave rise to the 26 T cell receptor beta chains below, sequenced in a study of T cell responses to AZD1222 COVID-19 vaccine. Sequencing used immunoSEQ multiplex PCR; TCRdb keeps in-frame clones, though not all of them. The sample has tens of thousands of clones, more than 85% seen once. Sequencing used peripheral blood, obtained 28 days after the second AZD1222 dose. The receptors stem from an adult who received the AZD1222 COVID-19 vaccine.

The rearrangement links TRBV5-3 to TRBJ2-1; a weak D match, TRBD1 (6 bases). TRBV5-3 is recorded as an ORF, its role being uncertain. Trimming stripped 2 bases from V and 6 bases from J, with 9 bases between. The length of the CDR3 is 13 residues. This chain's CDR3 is CARSFGGPNEQFF. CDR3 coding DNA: TGTGCCAGAAGCTTTGGGGGCCCCAATGAGCAGTTCTTC.

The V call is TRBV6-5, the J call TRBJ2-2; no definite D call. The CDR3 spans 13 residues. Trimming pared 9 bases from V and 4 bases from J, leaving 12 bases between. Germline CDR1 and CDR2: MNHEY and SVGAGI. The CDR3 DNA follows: TGTGCCAGTCTGGAACAGCCCACCGGGGAGCTGTTTTTT. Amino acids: CASLEQPTGELFF.

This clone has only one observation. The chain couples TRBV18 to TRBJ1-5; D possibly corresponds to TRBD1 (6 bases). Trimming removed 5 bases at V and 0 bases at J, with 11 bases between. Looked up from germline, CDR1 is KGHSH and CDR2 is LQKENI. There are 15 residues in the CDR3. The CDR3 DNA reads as TGTGCCAGCTCAGTTGGGGGCAATAGCAATCAGCCCCAGCATTTT. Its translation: CASSVGGNSNQPQHF.

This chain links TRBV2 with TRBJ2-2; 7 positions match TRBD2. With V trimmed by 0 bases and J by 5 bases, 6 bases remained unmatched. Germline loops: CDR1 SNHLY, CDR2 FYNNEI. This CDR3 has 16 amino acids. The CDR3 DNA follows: TGTGCCAGCAGTGAAGCGGGCGGGAGCGGTACCGGGGAGCTGTTTTTT. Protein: CASSEAGGSGTGELFF. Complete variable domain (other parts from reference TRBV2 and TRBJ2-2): EPEVTQTPSHQVTQMGQEVILRCVPISNHLYFYWYRQILGQKVEFLVSFYNNEISEKSEIFDDQFSVERPDGSNFTLKIRSTKLEDSAMYFCASSEAGGSGTGELFFGEGSRLTVL.

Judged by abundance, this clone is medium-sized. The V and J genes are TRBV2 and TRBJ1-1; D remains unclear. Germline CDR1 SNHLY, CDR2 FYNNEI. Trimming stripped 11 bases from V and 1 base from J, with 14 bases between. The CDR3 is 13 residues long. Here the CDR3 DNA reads TGTGCCTCGGCCCCCAACAGGAACACTGAAGCTTTCTTT. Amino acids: CASAPNRNTEAFF.

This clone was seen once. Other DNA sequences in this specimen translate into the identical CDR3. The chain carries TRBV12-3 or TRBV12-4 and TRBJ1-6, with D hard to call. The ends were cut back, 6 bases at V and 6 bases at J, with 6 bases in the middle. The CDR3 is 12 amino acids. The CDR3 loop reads CASSLSNSPLHF. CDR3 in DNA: TGTGCCAGCAGCCTTAGTAATTCACCCCTCCACTTT.

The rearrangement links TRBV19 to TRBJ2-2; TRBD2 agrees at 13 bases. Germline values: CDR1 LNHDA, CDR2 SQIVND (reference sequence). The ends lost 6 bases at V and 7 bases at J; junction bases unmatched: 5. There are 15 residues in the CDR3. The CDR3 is CASSPGLAGIGELFF. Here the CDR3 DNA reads TGTGCCAGTAGCCCGGGACTAGCGGGAATCGGGGAGCTGTTTTTT.

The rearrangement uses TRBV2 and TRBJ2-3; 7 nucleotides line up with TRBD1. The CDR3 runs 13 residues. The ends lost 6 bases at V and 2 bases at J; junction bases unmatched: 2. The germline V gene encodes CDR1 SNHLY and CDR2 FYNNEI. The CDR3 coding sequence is TGTGCCAGCAGAGGACAGGCCACAGATACGCAGTATTTT. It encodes CASRGQATDTQYF.

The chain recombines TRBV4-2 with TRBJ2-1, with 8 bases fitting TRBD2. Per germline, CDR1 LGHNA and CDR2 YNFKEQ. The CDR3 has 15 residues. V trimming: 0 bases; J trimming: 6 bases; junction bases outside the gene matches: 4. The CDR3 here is CASSQDFGTSNEQFF. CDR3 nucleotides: TGTGCCAGCAGCCAAGATTTCGGGACTAGCAATGAGCAGTTCTTC.

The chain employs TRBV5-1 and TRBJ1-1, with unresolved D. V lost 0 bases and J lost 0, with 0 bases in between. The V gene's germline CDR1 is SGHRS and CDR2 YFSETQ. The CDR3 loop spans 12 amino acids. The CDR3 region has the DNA TGCGCCAGCAGCTTGGTGAACACTGAAGCTTTCTTT. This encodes CASSLVNTEAFF.

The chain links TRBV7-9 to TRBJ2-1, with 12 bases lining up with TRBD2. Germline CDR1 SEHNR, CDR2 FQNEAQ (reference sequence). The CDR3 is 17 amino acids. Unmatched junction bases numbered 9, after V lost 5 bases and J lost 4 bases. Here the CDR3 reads CASSPGLLAGGYNEQFF. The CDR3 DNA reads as TGTGCCAGCAGCCCAGGGCTGCTAGCGGGAGGGTACAATGAGCAGTTCTTC.

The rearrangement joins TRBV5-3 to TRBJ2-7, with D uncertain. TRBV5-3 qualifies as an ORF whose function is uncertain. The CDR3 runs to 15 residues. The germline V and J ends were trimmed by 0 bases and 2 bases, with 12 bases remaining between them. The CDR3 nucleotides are TGTGCCAGAAGCTTGGGTCCCCTTCGGACCTACGAGCAGTACTTC. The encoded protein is CARSLGPLRTYEQYF.

The CDR3 DNA reads as TGTGCCAGCAGCAGGGAAATCGGGTCACCCCTCCACTTT. Residues: CASSREIGSPLHF. The J gene is TRBJ1-6, the V gene TRBV21-1. TRBV21-1 is a pseudogene. This CDR3 is built from 13 residues.

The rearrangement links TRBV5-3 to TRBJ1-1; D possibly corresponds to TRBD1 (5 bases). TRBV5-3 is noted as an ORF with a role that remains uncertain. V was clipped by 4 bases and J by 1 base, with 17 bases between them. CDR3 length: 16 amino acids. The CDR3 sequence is CARSQPGGTPNTEAFF. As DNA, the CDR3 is TGTGCCAGAAGCCAACCAGGAGGGACTCCGAACACTGAAGCTTTCTTT.

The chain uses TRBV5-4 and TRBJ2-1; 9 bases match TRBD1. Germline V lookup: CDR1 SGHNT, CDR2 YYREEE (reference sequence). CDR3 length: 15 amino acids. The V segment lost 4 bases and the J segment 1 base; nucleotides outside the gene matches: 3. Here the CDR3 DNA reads TGTGCCAGCAGCCCGGGACAGGGATCCTACAATGAGCAGTTCTTC. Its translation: CASSPGQGSYNEQFF.

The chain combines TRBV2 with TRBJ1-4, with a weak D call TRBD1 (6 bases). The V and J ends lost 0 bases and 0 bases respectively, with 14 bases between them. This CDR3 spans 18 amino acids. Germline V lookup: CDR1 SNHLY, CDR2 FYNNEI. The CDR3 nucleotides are TGTGCCAGCAGTGAAGCGCTGGCAGGGGCTGCAACTAATGAAAAACTGTTTTTT. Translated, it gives CASSEALAGAATNEKLFF.

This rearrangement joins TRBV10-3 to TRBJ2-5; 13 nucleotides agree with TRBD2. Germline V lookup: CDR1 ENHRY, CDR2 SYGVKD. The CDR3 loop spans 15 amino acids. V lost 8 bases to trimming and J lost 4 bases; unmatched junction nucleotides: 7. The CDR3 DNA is TGTGCCATCGGCGGACTAGCGGGAGAAGCAGAGACCCAGTACTTC. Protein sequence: CAIGGLAGEAETQYF.

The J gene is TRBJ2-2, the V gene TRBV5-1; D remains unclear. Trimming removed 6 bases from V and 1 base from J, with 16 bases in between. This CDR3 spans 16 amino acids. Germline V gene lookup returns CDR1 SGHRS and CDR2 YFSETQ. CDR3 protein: CASTLLARQNTGELFF. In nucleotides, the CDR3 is TGCGCCAGCACCCTACTCGCTCGACAGAACACCGGGGAGCTGTTTTTT.

The CDR3 is CASGGWGYEQYF. CDR3 DNA sequence: TGTGCCAGCGGGGGGTGGGGGTACGAGCAGTACTTC. The chain recombines TRBV27 with TRBJ2-7; tentatively, D is TRBD2 (6 bases). The CDR3 consists of 12 residues. V was trimmed by 8 bases and J by 4 bases, leaving 12 bases between them. CDR1 is MNHEY, CDR2 SMNVEV, per germline (reference sequence).

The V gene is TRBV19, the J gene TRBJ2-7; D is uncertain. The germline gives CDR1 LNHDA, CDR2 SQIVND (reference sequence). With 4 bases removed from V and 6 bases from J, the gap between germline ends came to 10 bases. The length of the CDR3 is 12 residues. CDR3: CASSTRPGEQYF. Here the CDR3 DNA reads TGTGCCAGTAGTACCCGACCGGGCGAGCAGTACTTC.

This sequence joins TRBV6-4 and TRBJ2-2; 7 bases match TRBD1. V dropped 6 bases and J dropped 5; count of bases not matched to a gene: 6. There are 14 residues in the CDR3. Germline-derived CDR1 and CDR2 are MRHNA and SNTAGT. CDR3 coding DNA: TGTGCCAGCAGCACAGGGGTCCAAACCGGGGAGCTGTTTTTT. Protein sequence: CASSTGVQTGELFF.

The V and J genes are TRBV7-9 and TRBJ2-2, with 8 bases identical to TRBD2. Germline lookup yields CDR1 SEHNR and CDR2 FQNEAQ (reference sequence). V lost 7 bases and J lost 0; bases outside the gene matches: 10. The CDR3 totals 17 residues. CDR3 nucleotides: TGTGCCAGCACCCCTATAGCGGGGAGCGCGAACACCGGGGAGCTGTTTTTT. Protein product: CASTPIAGSANTGELFF.

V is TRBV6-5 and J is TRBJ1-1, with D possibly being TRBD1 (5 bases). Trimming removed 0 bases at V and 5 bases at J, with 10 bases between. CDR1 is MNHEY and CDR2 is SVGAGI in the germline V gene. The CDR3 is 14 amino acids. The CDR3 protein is CASSYSRVRTEAFF. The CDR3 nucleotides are TGTGCCAGCAGTTACTCCAGGGTGAGGACTGAAGCTTTCTTT.

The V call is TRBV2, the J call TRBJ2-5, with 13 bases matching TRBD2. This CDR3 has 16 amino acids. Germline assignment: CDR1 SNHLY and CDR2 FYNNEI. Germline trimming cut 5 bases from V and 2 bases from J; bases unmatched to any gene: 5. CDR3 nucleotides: TGTGCCAGCAGTTGGACTAGCGGGGGCCTACAAGAGACCCAGTACTTC. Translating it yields CASSWTSGGLQETQYF.

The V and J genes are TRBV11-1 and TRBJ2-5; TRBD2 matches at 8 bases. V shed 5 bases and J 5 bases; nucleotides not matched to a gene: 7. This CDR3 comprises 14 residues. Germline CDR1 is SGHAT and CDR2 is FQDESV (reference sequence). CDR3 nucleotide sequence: TGTGCCAGCAGCCCCGGACTAGCTATGGAGACCCAGTACTTC. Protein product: CASSPGLAMETQYF.

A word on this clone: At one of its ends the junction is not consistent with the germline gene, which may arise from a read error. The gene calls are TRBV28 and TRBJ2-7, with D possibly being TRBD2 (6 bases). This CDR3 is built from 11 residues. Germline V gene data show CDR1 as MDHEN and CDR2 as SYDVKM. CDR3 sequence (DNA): TGTGCCAGCAGTTTCGGGACTTCGGTGAACTTC. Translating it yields CASSFGTSVNF.